These 20 T cell receptor beta chains were sequenced from one sample in a study of identical twins. A single record per CDR3 protein comes from TCRdb applying MiXCR to the 5' RACE reads. Of approximately 500,000 distinct CDR3 sequences in the sample, 13% to 15% were seen once. The sample also formed part of further work on yellow fever vaccine responses in identical twins.

The sequencing input was CD4+ T cells sorted from blood. These TCRs come from a woman aged 18 to 35 in good health.

This clonotype was counted at least ten times. This sequence joins TRBV20-1 and TRBJ2-3, with D possibly TRBD1 on 5 matching bases. The length of the CDR3 is 12 residues. Trimming removed 5 bases at V and 6 bases at J, with 12 bases between. Germline values: CDR1 DFQATT, CDR2 SNEGSKA (reference sequence). For the CDR3, the DNA is TGCAGTGCTGGGCCGGCAGGGGATACGCAGTATTTT. It encodes CSAGPAGDTQYF.

The genes are TRBV10-3 and TRBJ2-7; TRBD2 matches 7 bases. Trimming at V came to 2 bases and at J to 12 bases, leaving 7 bases not matched to a gene. The CDR3 is 12 residues long. The germline V gene has CDR1 ENHRY and CDR2 SYGVKD. The CDR3 reads CAISEQAGRLYF. Written as DNA, the CDR3 is TGTGCCATCAGTGAGCAAGCGGGGCGGCTGTACTTC.

This rearrangement joins TRBV10-3 to TRBJ2-7; TRBD1 matches at 7 bases. The germline V gene has CDR1 ENHRY and CDR2 SYGVKD. The CDR3 is 13 residues long. With 2 bases clipped from V and 5 bases from J, the junction kept 3 bases outside the gene matches. The CDR3 spells CAISETGVHEQYV. As DNA, the CDR3 is TGTGCCATCAGTGAGACAGGGGTCCACGAGCAGTACGTC.

This clonotype has more than one count but fewer than ten. This chain joins TRBV28 and TRBJ1-1, with D unresolved. Looked up from germline, CDR1 is MDHEN and CDR2 is SYDVKM. This CDR3 has 14 amino acids. V lost 1 base, J lost 1 base, and 7 bases lay in between. For the CDR3, the DNA is TGTGCCAGCAGTTTATTTGGCCAGAACACTGAAGCTTTCTTT. Encoded protein: CASSLFGQNTEAFF.

This chain joins TRBV3-1 and TRBJ2-5, with D perhaps given as TRBD1 or TRBD2 (5 bases each). Germline CDR1 and CDR2: LGHDT and YNNKEL (reference sequence). CDR3 length equals 14 residues. V gave up 3 bases and J gave up 0 bases, with 8 bases separating them. For the CDR3, the DNA is TGTGCCAGCAGCCATTGGGGGTACCAAGAGACCCAGTACTTC. It codes for CASSHWGYQETQYF.

Only a few counts were recorded for this clonotype. The gene calls are TRBV28 and TRBJ1-2; 12 nucleotides align to TRBD1. The CDR3 length is 16 residues. Germline loops: CDR1 MDHEN, CDR2 SYDVKM. After removal of 2 bases from V and 4 bases from J, the junction contained 5 bases not matched to a gene. CDR3 in amino acids: CASSLIGTGGSYGYTF. Written as DNA, the CDR3 is TGTGCCAGCAGTTTAATCGGGACAGGGGGCTCCTATGGCTACACCTTC.

The V call is TRBV7-6, the J call TRBJ1-1; unclear D gene. The CDR3 loop spans 15 amino acids. V was cut by 4 bases and J by 5 bases, with 17 bases left in between. In germline, CDR1 is SGHVS, CDR2 FNYEAQ. CDR3 sequence reads: CASSSNTASGTEAFF. The CDR3 DNA sequence: TGTGCCAGCAGCTCGAATACAGCGTCGGGGACTGAAGCTTTCTTT.

The rearrangement joins TRBV5-1 to TRBJ2-2; possible D gene TRBD1, 6 bases. The V end lost 0 bases, the J end lost 3 bases, and 9 bases lay between the germline ends. Germline loops: CDR1 SGHRS, CDR2 YFSETQ. CDR3 length: 15 amino acids. The CDR3 is CASSLAQGHTGELFF. CDR3 sequence (DNA): TGCGCCAGCAGCTTGGCCCAGGGGCACACCGGGGAGCTGTTTTTT.

This clonotype was seen a few times. The gene calls are TRBV20-1 and TRBJ1-1, with 9 bases fitting TRBD1. CDR3 length: 14 amino acids. Germline V CDR1 and CDR2: DFQATT, SNEGSKA (reference sequence). Losses at the gene ends were 4 bases for V and 10 bases for J; bases not matched to a gene: 13. CDR3 coding DNA: TGCAGTGCTACCCTTGGGACAGGGACGATGACAGCTTTCTTT. Encoded protein: CSATLGTGTMTAFF.

In its sample, this clonotype was seen a few times. The V and J genes are TRBV6-1 and TRBJ2-1; the D gene is possibly TRBD2 (7 bases). CDR1 is MNHNS and CDR2 is SASEGT in the germline V gene. Trimming shortened V by 4 bases and J by 4 bases, and 14 bases separated the two germline ends. The CDR3 consists of 15 residues. This CDR3 reads CASSGNAGAYNEQFF. The CDR3 coding sequence is TGTGCCAGCAGTGGAAACGCGGGGGCTTACAATGAGCAGTTCTTC.

This clonotype turned up a few times. The chain employs TRBV2 and TRBJ1-2; no reliable D call. Per the germline V gene, CDR1 is SNHLY and CDR2 is FYNNEI. The V end was cut by 6 bases, the J end by 8 bases, with 16 bases between. The CDR3 is 13 residues long. The CDR3 spells CASSDYRGHGYTF. CDR3 nucleotides: TGTGCCAGCAGCGACTACCGGGGTCACGGCTACACCTTC.

In DNA form, the CDR3 reads TGTGCCAGCAGTACCGGACAGGGAAGTCCCTACGAGCAGTACTTC. As protein: CASSTGQGSPYEQYF. The chain employs TRBV12-3 or TRBV12-4 and TRBJ2-7; TRBD1 matches at 8 bases. The CDR3 runs 15 residues. Losses at the gene ends were 5 bases for V and 2 bases for J; bases not matched to a gene: 8.

The rearrangement links TRBV6-5 to TRBJ1-1, with TRBD1 identical over 10 bases. Germline CDR1 reads MNHEY; CDR2 reads SVGAGI. There are 13 residues in the CDR3. V shed 4 bases, J shed 9 bases, and the junction held 5 bases outside the gene matches. CDR3 region: CASSLRDRGQAFF. Written as DNA, the CDR3 is TGTGCCAGCAGTTTACGGGACAGGGGACAAGCTTTCTTT.

In its sample, this clonotype was seen a few times. V and J are TRBV24-1 and TRBJ1-2; D uncertain. The ends were cut back, 1 base at V and 4 bases at J, with 3 bases in the middle. The CDR3 runs to 12 residues. The germline V gene has CDR1 KGHDR and CDR2 SFDVKD. The CDR3 coding sequence is TGTGCCACCAGTGATTTTAGCTATGGCTACACCTTC. As protein: CATSDFSYGYTF.

This clonotype came up a few times. This chain connects TRBV4-1 to TRBJ1-4; D is undetermined. The V gene's germline CDR1 is MGHRA and CDR2 YSYEKL. This CDR3 region has 15 residues. The V gene lost 3 bases and the J gene lost 0 bases, with 8 bases spanning the gap. As DNA, the CDR3 is TGCGCCAGCAGCCACGGCAGCTCAACTAATGAAAAACTGTTTTTT. As protein: CASSHGSSTNEKLFF.

CDR3 protein: CSAHSGTNLNEQFF. For the CDR3, the DNA is TGCAGTGCCCATAGCGGGACTAACCTTAATGAGCAGTTCTTC. The chain couples TRBV20-1 to TRBJ2-1; 8 nucleotides match TRBD2. The junction had 11 bases not matched to a gene; V was cut back by 6 bases and J by 7 bases. The CDR3 is 14 residues long. Per the germline V gene, CDR1 is DFQATT and CDR2 is SNEGSKA (reference sequence).

The table lists this clonotype with a few counts. The rearrangement uses TRBV7-6 and TRBJ2-7; no reliable D call. The germline V and J ends were trimmed by 5 bases and 2 bases, with 13 bases remaining between them. Germline CDR1 is SGHVS and CDR2 is FNYEAQ. CDR3 length: 14 amino acids. The CDR3 reads CASSTFNGPYEQYF. The CDR3 nucleotides read TGTGCCAGCAGCACTTTCAACGGCCCCTACGAGCAGTACTTC.

The chain carries TRBV12-3 or TRBV12-4 and TRBJ2-3, with D possibly being TRBD2 (6 bases). Trimming cost V 3 bases and J 4 bases, with 20 bases left between them. This CDR3 has 17 amino acids. The DNA for the CDR3 is TGTGCCAGCAGTTTCCGGCTAGCGCCCCCGCCCGCAGATACGCAGTATTTT. It encodes CASSFRLAPPPADTQYF.

This clonotype was found a few times. This chain uses TRBV10-3 with TRBJ2-7; D remains unclear. Germline V lookup: CDR1 ENHRY, CDR2 SYGVKD. Trimming removed 0 bases from V and 0 bases from J, with 9 bases in between. CDR3 size: 15 residues. This chain's CDR3 is CAISESVGYSYEQYV. The CDR3 coding sequence is TGTGCCATCAGTGAGTCCGTAGGTTACTCCTACGAGCAGTACGTC.

The rearrangement uses TRBV19 and TRBJ2-1, with D maybe TRBD2 (6 bases). V gave up 2 bases and J gave up 6 bases, with 14 bases separating them. CDR3 length: 15 amino acids. CDR1 is LNHDA and CDR2 is SQIVND in the germline V gene (reference sequence). CDR3 amino acids: CASSIPLNSGNEQFF. The DNA for the CDR3 is TGTGCCAGTAGTATACCTCTTAATAGCGGCAATGAGCAGTTCTTC.